The 30 T cell receptor beta chains listed next were all sequenced from one sample in a study of early T cells in non-severe SARS-CoV-2 infection (TCRdb year 2021). Library generation was performed with 5' RACE. Sequencing used a NextSeq 500. The public reads were quality trimmed at Q25 with fastp and then assembled into clones with MiXCR by TCRdb, keeping productive beta chains. Rows merge per CDR3 protein into single entries with the most common DNA and genes. For this sample there are more than 55,000 distinct CDR3 sequences; over 3.5% appear just once. The top ten clonotypes cover 3% to 4.5% of the sample. Sequencing was performed on whole blood, taken at baseline. Receptors were obtained from an adult who was a healthcare worker with PCR-confirmed SARS-CoV-2 infection or an uninfected control (not recorded which). The donor label of this sample is uncertain.

The rearrangement joins TRBV2 to TRBJ1-1; the D is unclear. The CDR3 covers 15 residues. Germline assignment: CDR1 SNHLY and CDR2 FYNNEI. The V end was cut by 6 bases, the J end by 1 base, with 15 bases between. CDR3 sequence: CASSAHLSENTEAFF. In DNA, the CDR3 is TGTGCCAGCAGCGCCCATCTGTCAGAGAACACTGAAGCTTTCTTT.

This clonotype was recorded many times. V usage is TRBV10-3 and J usage is TRBJ2-7; TRBD2 is a possible D gene (5 bases). CDR1 ENHRY and CDR2 SYGVKD come from the germline V gene. Trimming took off 3 bases at V and 3 bases at J, with 12 bases between the two ends. This CDR3 is 14 amino acids long. Here the CDR3 DNA reads TGTGCCATCAGTGAAACCCAAGGAGGCTACGAGCAGTACTTC. This gives the protein CAISETQGGYEQYF.

This clonotype occurred many times. The rearrangement uses TRBV6-6 and TRBJ2-7, with D perhaps assigned TRBD1 or TRBD2 (7 bases each). This CDR3 is built from 17 residues. The germline V gene encodes CDR1 MNHNY and CDR2 SVGAGI (reference sequence). V was clipped by 2 bases and J by 6 bases, with 23 bases between them. The CDR3 here is CASSYTGGQTLRAEQYF. The CDR3 DNA reads TGTGCCAGCAGTTACACGGGGGGACAGACGTTAAGAGCCGAGCAGTACTTC.

This clonotype was detected a few times. This chain uses TRBV7-9 with TRBJ2-3, with D uncertain. Germline V gives CDR1 SEHNR, CDR2 FQNEAQ (reference sequence). The V end was cut by 4 bases, the J end by 3 bases, with 11 bases between. The CDR3 length is 14 residues. The CDR3 loop reads CASSSFPGTDTQYF. In DNA form, the CDR3 reads TGTGCCAGCAGCTCCTTCCCGGGTACAGATACGCAGTATTTT. Full variable domain (missing parts from reference TRBV7-9 and TRBJ2-3): DTGVSQNPRHKITKRGQNVTFRCDPISEHNRLYWYRQTLGQGPEFLTYFQNEAQLEKSRLLSDRFSAERPKGSFSTLEIQRTEQGDSAMYLCASSSFPGTDTQYFGPGTRLTVL.

This clonotype was counted many times. The chain is built from TRBV7-6 and TRBJ2-5; 8 nucleotides agree with TRBD1. The CDR3 is 14 residues long. Germline trimming cut 5 bases from V and 1 base from J; bases unmatched to any gene: 3. Germline CDR1 SGHVS, CDR2 FNYEAQ. As DNA, the CDR3 is TGTGCCAGCAGCCCGGACAGGGTCCAAGAGACCCAGTACTTC. Residues: CASSPDRVQETQYF.

V and J are TRBV4-1 and TRBJ2-5, with 10 bases matching TRBD1. After removal of 4 bases from V and 5 bases from J, the junction contained 7 bases not matched to a gene. Germline-derived CDR1 and CDR2 are MGHRA and YSYEKL. The CDR3 contains 15 residues. The CDR3 nucleotides are TGCGCCAGCAGCCCTGCGGGACAGGGGTCGGAGACCCAGTACTTC. Amino acid sequence: CASSPAGQGSETQYF.

This clonotype was seen repeatedly, ten times or more. This rearrangement joins TRBV20-1 to TRBJ2-3; 8 nucleotides match TRBD1. The germline V gene encodes CDR1 DFQATT and CDR2 SNEGSKA (reference sequence). The length of the CDR3 is 16 residues. J was trimmed by 4 bases and V by 0 bases; bases with no gene match: 9. In DNA, the CDR3 is TGCAGTGCTAGAGATCCGCGGACAGGGCTGTCAGATACGCAGTATTTT. It encodes CSARDPRTGLSDTQYF.

V usage is TRBV10-3 and J usage is TRBJ2-7; unclear D gene. Trimming shortened V by 0 bases and J by 7 bases, and 10 bases separated the two germline ends. CDR1 and CDR2 (germline): ENHRY, SYGVKD. CDR3 length: 13 residues. The CDR3 loop is CAISESPVGEQYF. The CDR3 DNA follows: TGTGCCATCAGTGAGTCACCGGTAGGGGAGCAGTACTTC.

The chain has TRBV27 and TRBJ1-2; D perhaps matches TRBD1 (5 bases). The germline V gene encodes CDR1 MNHEY and CDR2 SMNVEV (reference sequence). There are 15 residues in the CDR3. V lost 5 bases to trimming and J lost 4 bases, with 17 bases between them. CDR3 protein: CASSPQGVTGYGYTF. The CDR3 coding sequence is TGTGCCAGCAGTCCCCAGGGAGTCACTGGCTATGGCTACACCTTC.

This clonotype was seen a few times. CDR3 loop: CSAKVRRGYNEQYF. CDR3 DNA sequence: TGCAGTGCTAAAGTTCGGCGGGGGTACAACGAGCAGTACTTC. This chain joins TRBV20-1 and TRBJ2-7, with TRBD2 identical over 7 bases. The CDR3 has 14 amino acids. The germline V gene has CDR1 DFQATT and CDR2 SNEGSKA (reference sequence). With V trimmed by 4 bases and J by 5 bases, 11 bases remained unmatched.

The table lists this clonotype with a few counts. V gene TRBV6-6 combines with J gene TRBJ2-1; 10 bases are a match to TRBD2. The CDR3 is made up of 14 amino acids. From germline, CDR1 is MNHNY and CDR2 SVGAGI (reference sequence). Unmatched junction bases numbered 5, after V lost 2 bases and J lost 10 bases. CDR3 DNA: TGTGCCAGCAGTTACGAGCTAGCGGGGGTAGAGCAGTTCTTC. This codes for CASSYELAGVEQFF.

The chain has TRBV28 and TRBJ2-6, with 8 bases matching TRBD1. Germline lookup yields CDR1 MDHEN and CDR2 SYDVKM. The CDR3 length is 14 residues. J was trimmed by 2 bases and V by 8 bases; bases with no gene match: 2. CDR3 region: CASARGPGANVLTF. CDR3 nucleotide sequence: TGTGCCAGCGCCAGGGGGCCTGGGGCCAACGTCCTGACTTTC.

This clonotype has just a few counts. CDR3 loop: CASNRGAYTGELFF. The DNA of the CDR3 is TGTGCCAGCAACCGGGGGGCTTACACCGGGGAGCTGTTTTTT. The chain carries TRBV7-9 and TRBJ2-2; a weak D match, TRBD2 (7 bases). Germline V CDR1 and CDR2: SEHNR, FQNEAQ (reference sequence). Trimming took off 7 bases at V and 3 bases at J, with 12 bases between the two ends. The CDR3 consists of 14 residues.

This clonotype was seen only a few times. The rearrangement uses TRBV6-5 and TRBJ2-3; no reliable D call. The CDR3 has 14 residues. Germline loops: CDR1 MNHEY, CDR2 SVGAGI. With 2 bases removed from V and 1 base from J, the gap between germline ends came to 7 bases. The CDR3 sequence is CASSYGLGTDTQYF. The CDR3 bases are TGTGCCAGCAGTTACGGGTTAGGCACAGATACGCAGTATTTT.

The gene calls are TRBV2 and TRBJ1-3; the match to TRBD1 covers 7 bases. CDR1 SNHLY and CDR2 FYNNEI come from the germline V gene. The CDR3 has 15 residues. Trimming cost V 7 bases and J 4 bases; bases outside gene matches: 10. The CDR3: CASIYRDRQGNTIYF. The CDR3 DNA sequence: TGTGCCAGCATCTACCGGGACAGACAAGGAAACACCATATATTTT.

This clonotype was recorded many times. This chain links TRBV9 with TRBJ2-1; D remains ambiguous. Germline V gene sequence: CDR1 SGDLS, CDR2 YYNGEE. CDR3 length: 17 residues. V shed 0 bases and J shed 1 base, with 14 bases lying between them. The DNA for the CDR3 is TGTGCCAGCAGCGTAGCTAGGGCAACTACGTCCTACAATGAGCAGTTCTTC. Residues: CASSVARATTSYNEQFF.

The chain combines TRBV9 with TRBJ1-2; the D is unclear. Trimming removed 5 bases from V and 4 bases from J, with 15 bases in between. Germline V gene sequence: CDR1 SGDLS, CDR2 YYNGEE. The CDR3 has 14 amino acids. The DNA of the CDR3 is TGTGCCAGCAGTAAATCCGAAGGGTCCTATGGCTACACCTTC. The encoded protein is CASSKSEGSYGYTF.

This clonotype has just a few counts. The chain combines TRBV9 with TRBJ1-3; 9 bases map to TRBD1. Germline assignment: CDR1 SGDLS and CDR2 YYNGEE. The CDR3 spans 15 residues. Trimming took 4 bases from V and 4 from J; bases not matched to a gene: 6. This CDR3 is CASSSRTGDGNTIYF. The CDR3 region has the DNA TGTGCCAGCAGCTCTAGGACAGGGGACGGAAACACCATATATTTT. The full variable domain, completed using reference TRBV9 and TRBJ1-3, is DSGVTQTPKHLITATGQRVTLRCSPRSGDLSVYWYQQSLDQGLQFLIQYYNGEERAKGNILERFSAQQFPDLHSELNLSSLELGDSALYFCASSSRTGDGNTIYFGEGSWLTVV.

J is TRBJ2-5 and V is TRBV7-9; D not certain. The CDR3 contains 11 residues. The germline CDR1 and CDR2 sequences are SEHNR and FQNEAQ (reference sequence). V lost 3 bases and J 6 bases, leaving 5 bases between the germline ends. CDR3 in amino acids: CASSFTQTQYF. In DNA form, the CDR3 reads TGTGCCAGCAGCTTTACTCAGACCCAGTACTTC. Variable domain in full (rest from reference TRBV7-9 and TRBJ2-5): DTGVSQNPRHKITKRGQNVTFRCDPISEHNRLYWYRQTLGQGPEFLTYFQNEAQLEKSRLLSDRFSAERPKGSFSTLEIQRTEQGDSAMYLCASSFTQTQYFGPGTRLLVL.

In its sample, this clonotype was seen a few times. The rearrangement links TRBV11-3 to TRBJ2-2; 8 nucleotides align to TRBD2. This CDR3 spans 15 amino acids. The V gene end was trimmed by 0 bases and the J gene end by 4 bases; junction bases not matched to a gene: 1. CDR1 and CDR2 from the germline V gene are SGHNT and YENEEA. The chain's CDR3 is CASSLDLAGTGELFF. CDR3 bases: TGTGCCAGCAGCTTAGATCTAGCGGGCACCGGGGAGCTGTTTTTT.

This sequence joins TRBV2 and TRBJ2-5; 9 bases agree with TRBD1. CDR3 length: 15 amino acids. Per the germline V gene, CDR1 is SNHLY and CDR2 is FYNNEI. V dropped 6 bases and J dropped 5; count of bases not matched to a gene: 10. The CDR3 spells CASRGTGGGGETQYF. The CDR3 nucleotides read TGTGCCAGCAGGGGTACAGGGGGCGGAGGCGAGACCCAGTACTTC.

This clonotype was recorded many times. The rearrangement uses TRBV7-9 and TRBJ2-7; tentatively, D is TRBD1 (6 bases). Germline CDR1 reads SEHNR; CDR2 reads FQNEAQ (reference sequence). The CDR3 sequence is 14 residues long. V dropped 4 bases and J dropped 2 bases, with 12 bases sitting between them. The CDR3 DNA reads as TGTGCCAGCAGCTCAGCAGGGGATCCCTACGAGCAGTACTTC. Amino acids: CASSSAGDPYEQYF.

This chain joins TRBV7-9 and TRBJ1-1, with a tentative D call TRBD1 (5 bases). CDR3 length: 15 residues. CDR1 SEHNR and CDR2 FQNEAQ come from the germline V gene (reference sequence). Trimming left V 5 bases short and J 2 bases short, with 15 bases between. The CDR3 coding sequence is TGTGCCAGCAGCCCCCTGCAGGGCCCTAACACTGAAGCTTTCTTT. It encodes CASSPLQGPNTEAFF.

This clonotype was detected many times. The chain joins TRBV6-5 to TRBJ1-2; tentative D call: TRBD1 (6 bases). Trimming shortened V by 1 base and J by 8 bases, and 17 bases separated the two germline ends. The CDR3 runs to 15 residues. Germline assignment: CDR1 MNHEY and CDR2 SVGAGI. CDR3 loop: CASSYLWGRRQGYTF. DNA of the CDR3: TGTGCCAGCAGTTACTTATGGGGGCGCAGACAAGGCTACACCTTC.

The gene calls are TRBV9 and TRBJ1-4, with D perhaps matching TRBD1 (5 bases). Germline assignment: CDR1 SGDLS and CDR2 YYNGEE. CDR3 size: 14 residues. The V end was cut by 4 bases, the J end by 7 bases, with 14 bases between. The CDR3 region is CASSPGLGGEKLFF. Written as DNA, the CDR3 is TGTGCCAGCAGCCCCGGTCTTGGGGGTGAAAAACTGTTTTTT.

In this sample, this clonotype turned up many times. CDR3 sequence: CASSQLGWGTDTQYF. The CDR3 DNA reads as TGCGCCAGCAGCCAACTTGGCTGGGGCACAGATACGCAGTATTTT. The V call is TRBV4-3, the J call TRBJ2-3, with D unclear. The V end was cut by 2 bases, the J end by 1 base, with 10 bases between. The CDR3 totals 15 residues. CDR1 and CDR2 (germline): LGHNA, YSLEER.

The table lists this clonotype with many counts. The V call is TRBV20-1, the J call TRBJ1-4; perhaps TRBD1 as D (5 bases). This CDR3 has 14 amino acids. Trimming shortened V by 4 bases and J by 0 bases, and 9 bases separated the two germline ends. Per germline, CDR1 DFQATT and CDR2 SNEGSKA (reference sequence). The CDR3 nucleotides read TGCAGTGCTAAAAGGGGCGCAACTAATGAAAAACTGTTTTTT. Translated: CSAKRGATNEKLFF.

This clonotype was detected many times. The rearrangement uses TRBV7-8 and TRBJ1-1, with 7 bases lining up with TRBD1. The CDR3 contains 14 residues. The germline V gene encodes CDR1 SGHVS and CDR2 FQNEAQ. The V segment lost 6 bases and the J segment 6 bases; nucleotides outside the gene matches: 10. The CDR3 reads CASRRTGNSPEAFF. The CDR3 DNA is TGTGCCAGCAGGCGGACAGGCAACAGCCCTGAAGCTTTCTTT.

The J gene is TRBJ2-1, the V gene TRBV5-4; D is undetermined. CDR1 SGHNT and CDR2 YYREEE come from the germline V gene (reference sequence). CDR3 length: 15 residues. Trimming stripped 4 bases from V and 0 bases from J, with 11 bases between. CDR3 in DNA: TGTGCCAGCAGCCCGGACGCGAGCTCCTACAATGAGCAGTTCTTC. This codes for CASSPDASSYNEQFF.

This clonotype was observed a few times. This chain uses TRBV7-9 with TRBJ2-3; D is perhaps TRBD2 (5 bases). V was pared by 3 bases and J by 2 bases, with 21 bases between. This CDR3 spans 18 amino acids. CDR1 and CDR2 from the germline V gene are SEHNR and FQNEAQ (reference sequence). This chain's CDR3 is CASSFPNRDFQITDTQYF. The CDR3 DNA reads TGTGCCAGCAGCTTCCCCAACCGGGATTTTCAGATCACAGATACGCAGTATTTT.